The rows below give T cell receptor beta chains drawn from one sample of a study of blood T cell repertoires in COVID-19. TCRdb keeps only in-frame clones here, not all; method: immunoSEQ multiplex PCR. The sample yields about 88,000 clones, approximately 90% seen once. Source material: peripheral blood. The receptors stem from a man aged 55 to 70 with acute or convalescent COVID-19. The CDR3 runs from the conserved cysteine through the conserved F or W. The D gene is left open where the match is weak. Clone size is stated in some rows and not others, as once, few, many or a class when expanded.

TRBJ2-3 TRBD2 once TRBV24-1 TGTGCCACCAGCCGGACTAGCGGAAGCACAGATACGCAGTATTTT CATSRTSGSTDTQYF
TRBJ1-2 TRBD1 NA TRBV2 TGTGCCAGCAGGCCTGACAGGGGTAACGGCTACACCTTC CASRPDRGNGYTF
TRBJ2-7 NA NA TRBV7-2 TGTGCCAGCAGCTTAGGTGGGGGCAGATCCTACGAGCAGTACTTC CASSLGGGRSYEQYF
TRBJ1-4 NA NA TRBV19 TGTGCCAGTAAGGGAGGGCAGTTTTGGCAAAAACTGTTTTTT CASKGGQFWQKLFF
TRBJ2-2 NA NA TRBV5-1 TGCGCCAGCAGCTCCTCAGGGGCGTTAGCCGGGGAGCTGTTTTTT CASSSSGALAGELFF
TRBJ2-7 TRBD2 few TRBV7-2 TGTGCCAGCAGTCGCGGGAGTTCGGGAGGCGAGCAGTACTTC CASSRGSSGGEQYF
TRBJ2-7 TRBD2 NA TRBV9 TGTGCCAGCAGCGTAGGTCTAGCGGGAAGGTTCTCCGAGCAGTACTTC CASSVGLAGRFSEQYF
TRBJ1-6 NA NA TRBV4-3 TGCGCCAGCAGCCAAGATCGGGGTTATAATTCACCCCTCCACTTT CASSQDRGYNSPLHF
TRBJ2-7 TRBD1 NA TRBV5-5 TGTGCCAGCAGCTTGGGGGGACAGGTTACCTACGAGCAGTACTTC CASSLGGQVTYEQYF
TRBJ2-1 TRBD2 NA TRBV14 TGTGCCAGCAGCCAGACTAGCGGGAACTCACCGGACCAGTTCTTC CASSQTSGNSPDQFF
TRBJ1-5 TRBD1 NA TRBV5-6 TGTGCCAGCAGCTTAATAGGGGGCGGGCAGCCCCAGCATTTT CASSLIGGGQPQHF
TRBJ1-1 TRBD1 NA TRBV27 TGTGCCAGCAGACCTACAGGGGACACTGAAGCTTTCTTT CASRPTGDTEAFF
TRBJ2-3 NA NA TRBV11-2 TGTGCCAGCAGCTTAGATCACAGCGAACAGGGAAACGATACGCAGTATTTT CASSLDHSEQGNDTQYF
TRBJ2-2 TRBD2 NA TRBV18 TGTGCCAGCTCACCTCTAGCGGGAGCAGACACCGGGGAGCTGTTTTTT CASSPLAGADTGELFF
TRBJ1-2 TRBD1 NA TRBV27 TGTGCCAGCAGAACAGGGGCTTCCTATAACTATGGCTACACCTTC CASRTGASYNYGYTF
TRBJ1-5 NA NA TRBV10-3 TGTGCCATCAGTGAACGGCAGGGGCATCAGCCCCAGCATTTT CAISERQGHQPQHF
TRBJ2-7 NA NA TRBV19 TGTGCCAGTAGCACCCCCCCCGGGCGGGCCGGGTACGAGCAGTACTTC CASSTPPGRAGYEQYF
TRBJ2-3 NA NA TRBV7-2 TGTGCCAGCAGCTTAGCGGGCGATAGCACAGATACGCAGTATTTT CASSLAGDSTDTQYF
TRBJ2-7 NA few TRBV6-1 TGTGCCAGCAGTGAACGGAGGGAGCAGTACTTC CASSERREQYF